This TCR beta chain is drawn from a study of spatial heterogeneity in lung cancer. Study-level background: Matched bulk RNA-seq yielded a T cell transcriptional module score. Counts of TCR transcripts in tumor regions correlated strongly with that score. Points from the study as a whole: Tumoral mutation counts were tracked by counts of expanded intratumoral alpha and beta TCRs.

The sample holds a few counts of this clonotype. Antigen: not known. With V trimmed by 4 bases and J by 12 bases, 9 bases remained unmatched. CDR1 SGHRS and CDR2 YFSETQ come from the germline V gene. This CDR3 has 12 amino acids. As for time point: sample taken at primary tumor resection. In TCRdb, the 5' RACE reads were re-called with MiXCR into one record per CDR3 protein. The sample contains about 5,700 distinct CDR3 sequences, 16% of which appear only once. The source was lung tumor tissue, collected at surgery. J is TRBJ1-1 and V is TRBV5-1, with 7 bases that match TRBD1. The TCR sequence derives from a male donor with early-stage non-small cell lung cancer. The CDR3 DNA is TGCGCCAGCAGCCGCGACAGGGTTGGCACTTTCTTT. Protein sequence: CASSRDRVGTFF.